Listed below are T cell receptor beta chains from one sample, sequenced in a study of T-cell reconstitution after alpha-beta-depleted transplantation in children. One entry per CDR3 protein, called by TCRdb with MiXCR from the PCR reads. The sample has 100,000 or so distinct CDR3 sequences, 15% seen once. Sequenced here: PBMCs, mostly from graft donor cells, sampled 180 days after TCRalphabeta/CD19-depleted stem cell transplant. Source of these receptors: a male patient aged 2 to 10 who had a stem cell transplant for acute lymphoblastic leukemia, so the T cells may come from the graft donor. The CDR3 runs from the conserved cysteine through the conserved F or W. The D gene is left open where the match is weak. Size tells how often a clone was seen (once, few, many) or the class of an expanded clone, and some rows leave it out.

clone size: few; J gene: TRBJ2-1; V gene: TRBV20-1; D gene: TRBD2; CDR3 protein: CSARDLGLAYNEQFF; CDR3 DNA: TGCAGTGCTAGAGATCTGGGACTAGCTTACAATGAGCAGTTCTTC
clone size: .; J gene: TRBJ2-7; V gene: TRBV6-2/TRBV6-3; D gene: TRBD2; CDR3 protein: CASSAPGGGTYEQYF; CDR3 DNA: TGTGCCAGCAGTGCTCCGGGCGGGGGTACCTACGAGCAGTACTTC
clone size: many; J gene: TRBJ2-3; V gene: TRBV20-1; D gene: .; CDR3 protein: CSARAPATATDTQYF; CDR3 DNA: TGCAGTGCTAGAGCCCCGGCTACCGCCACAGATACGCAGTATTTT
clone size: .; J gene: TRBJ1-5; V gene: TRBV27; D gene: .; CDR3 protein: CASSPRVSNQPQHF; CDR3 DNA: TGTGCCAGCAGCCCCAGGGTAAGCAATCAGCCCCAGCATTTT
clone size: few; J gene: TRBJ1-4; V gene: TRBV6-5; D gene: .; CDR3 protein: CASSYLGHEGEKLFF; CDR3 DNA: TGTGCCAGCAGTTACTTAGGACACGAAGGGGAAAAACTGTTTTTT
clone size: few; J gene: TRBJ1-1; V gene: TRBV12-3/TRBV12-4; D gene: .; CDR3 protein: CASSLGVGSWGAVTEAFF; CDR3 DNA: TGTGCCAGCAGTTTAGGTGTGGGAAGTTGGGGGGCTGTCACTGAAGCTTTCTTT
clone size: .; J gene: TRBJ1-5; V gene: TRBV6-2/TRBV6-3; D gene: .; CDR3 protein: CASSYVVSNQPQHF; CDR3 DNA: TGTGCCAGCAGTTACGTGGTTAGCAATCAGCCCCAGCATTTT
clone size: few; J gene: TRBJ2-1; V gene: TRBV20-1; D gene: .; CDR3 protein: CSARDFGLAYNEQFF; CDR3 DNA: TGCAGTGCTAGAGATTTCGGACTTGCCTACAATGAGCAGTTCTTC
clone size: few; J gene: TRBJ2-2; V gene: TRBV20-1; D gene: .; CDR3 protein: CSAREEGWNTGELFF; CDR3 DNA: TGCAGTGCTCGAGAGGAGGGATGGAACACCGGGGAGCTGTTTTTT
clone size: .; J gene: TRBJ2-7; V gene: TRBV3-1; D gene: .; CDR3 protein: CASSQVLRSYEQYF; CDR3 DNA: TGTGCCAGCAGCCAAGTATTAAGGTCCTACGAGCAGTACTTC
clone size: .; J gene: TRBJ1-4; V gene: TRBV20-1; D gene: .; CDR3 protein: CSELDGMNGEKLFF; CDR3 DNA: TGCAGTGAGCTGGACGGCATGAACGGGGAAAAACTGTTTTTT
clone size: .; J gene: TRBJ2-2; V gene: TRBV7-8; D gene: TRBD2; CDR3 protein: CASSPHRRGSTGELFF; CDR3 DNA: TGTGCCAGCAGCCCCCACAGGCGGGGGAGTACCGGGGAGCTGTTTTTT
clone size: once; J gene: TRBJ1-1; V gene: TRBV6-2/TRBV6-3; D gene: .; CDR3 protein: CASSSPWKGNTEAFF; CDR3 DNA: TGTGCCAGCAGTTCCCCTTGGAAGGGGAACACTGAAGCTTTCTTT
clone size: .; J gene: TRBJ2-7; V gene: TRBV29-1; D gene: .; CDR3 protein: CSVVRGIGEQYF; CDR3 DNA: TGCAGCGTTGTCCGGGGTATAGGCGAGCAGTACTTC
clone size: many; J gene: TRBJ2-2; V gene: TRBV6-5; D gene: TRBD1; CDR3 protein: CASSYSWTGTGELFF; CDR3 DNA: TGTGCCAGCAGTTACTCGTGGACAGGCACCGGGGAGCTGTTTTTT
clone size: many; J gene: TRBJ1-4; V gene: TRBV28; D gene: .; CDR3 protein: CASSPPRQGLMTNEKLFF; CDR3 DNA: TGTGCCAGCAGCCCCCCCCGGCAGGGACTGATGACTAATGAAAAACTGTTTTTT
clone size: .; J gene: TRBJ2-2; V gene: TRBV2; D gene: .; CDR3 protein: CASSRPSLGELFF; CDR3 DNA: TGTGCCAGCAGTCGTCCTTCCCTCGGGGAGCTGTTTTTT
clone size: .; J gene: TRBJ1-1; V gene: TRBV20-1; D gene: TRBD1; CDR3 protein: CSARPSTGVGTEAFF; CDR3 DNA: TGCAGTGCTAGACCCTCGACAGGGGTGGGCACTGAAGCTTTCTTT
clone size: many; J gene: TRBJ2-7; V gene: TRBV6-5; D gene: TRBD1; CDR3 protein: CASRPDRSFTYEQYF; CDR3 DNA: TGTGCCAGCAGACCGGACAGGTCCTTTACCTACGAGCAGTACTTC
clone size: few; J gene: TRBJ2-7; V gene: TRBV20-1; D gene: .; CDR3 protein: CSARGGLSYEQYF; CDR3 DNA: TGCAGTGCTAGGGGGGGGCTCTCCTACGAGCAGTACTTC
clone size: .; J gene: TRBJ1-6; V gene: TRBV6-1; D gene: .; CDR3 protein: CASSTFQGRDNSPLHF; CDR3 DNA: TGTGCCAGCAGCACATTCCAGGGTAGGGATAATTCACCCCTCCACTTT
clone size: few; J gene: TRBJ1-2; V gene: TRBV18; D gene: .; CDR3 protein: CASSQDAGIYGYTF; CDR3 DNA: TGTGCCAGCTCACAGGACGCAGGGATCTATGGCTACACCTTC